Here is one T cell receptor (beta chain) with its context. Its antigen is undetermined. The CDR3 contains 14 residues. The germline gives CDR1 SGHVS, CDR2 FNYEAQ. This sample stems from a study of CXCR3-negative and CXCR3-positive naive CD8 T cells. For the study at large: Per-library TRB read counts averaged about 1.5 +/- 0.3 million, adding up to around 130 million in total.

It was by 5' RACE with UMI labels that the TRB cDNA libraries were prepared. TCRdb re-called the 5' RACE reads and catalogs CDR3 proteins one per entry, DNA excluded. The sample is made up of 65,000 to 90,000 distinct CDR3 sequences, and the top ten hold around 0.62% of it. General study results and limits: Naive CXCR3-positive cells had TRB CDR3s more hydrophobic than those of CXCR3-negative naive cells.

This receptor was identified in a human donor in good health. Some clones in this sample may be carry-over from other donors' samples. The V and J genes are TRBV7-6 and TRBJ2-7; TCRdb indicates TRBD1, and absent DNA this call remains unverified. Sample: naive CXCR3+ CD8+ T cells from blood. The subset was: CD45RO-CCR7+CD27+CD95- naive CD8+ T cells expressing CXCR3 (TNR3+). CDR3 loop: CASSPQDRYYEQYF.